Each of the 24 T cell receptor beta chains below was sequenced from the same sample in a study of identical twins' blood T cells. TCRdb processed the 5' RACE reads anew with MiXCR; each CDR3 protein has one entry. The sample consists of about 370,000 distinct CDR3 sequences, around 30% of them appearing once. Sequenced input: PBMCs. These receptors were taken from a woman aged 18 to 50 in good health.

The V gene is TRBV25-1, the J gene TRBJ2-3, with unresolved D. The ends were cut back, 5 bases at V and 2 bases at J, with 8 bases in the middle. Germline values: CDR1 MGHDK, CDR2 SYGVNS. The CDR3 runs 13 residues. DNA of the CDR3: TGTGCCAGCAGTTCGCGGACCACAGATACGCAGTATTTT. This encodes CASSSRTTDTQYF.

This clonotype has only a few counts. In DNA, the CDR3 is TGTGCCAGCAGTTTCTTCCCCGTCGCAGGGATCTACGAGCAGTACTTC. This translates into CASSFFPVAGIYEQYF. The chain combines TRBV12-3 or TRBV12-4 with TRBJ2-7; a possible D gene is TRBD1 (5 bases). Trimming cost V 3 bases and J 3 bases, with 18 bases left between them. The CDR3 covers 16 residues.

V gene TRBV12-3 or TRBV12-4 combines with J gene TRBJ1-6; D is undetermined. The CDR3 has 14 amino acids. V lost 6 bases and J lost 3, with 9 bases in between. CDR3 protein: CASSLGLYNSPLHF. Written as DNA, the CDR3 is TGTGCCAGCAGCTTGGGTCTCTATAATTCACCCCTCCACTTT.

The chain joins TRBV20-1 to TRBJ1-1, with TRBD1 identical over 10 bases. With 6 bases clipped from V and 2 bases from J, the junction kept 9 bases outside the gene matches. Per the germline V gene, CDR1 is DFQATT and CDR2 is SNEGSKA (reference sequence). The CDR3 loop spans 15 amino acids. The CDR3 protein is CSANRGQGFNTEAFF. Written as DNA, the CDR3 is TGCAGTGCCAATCGGGGACAGGGGTTTAACACTGAAGCTTTCTTT.

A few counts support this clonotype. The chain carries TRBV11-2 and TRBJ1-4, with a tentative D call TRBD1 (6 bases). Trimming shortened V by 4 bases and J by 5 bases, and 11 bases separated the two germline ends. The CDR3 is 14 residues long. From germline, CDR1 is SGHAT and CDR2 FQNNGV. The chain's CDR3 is CASSYLDRNEKLFF. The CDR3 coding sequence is TGTGCCAGCAGCTACTTGGACAGAAATGAAAAACTGTTTTTT.

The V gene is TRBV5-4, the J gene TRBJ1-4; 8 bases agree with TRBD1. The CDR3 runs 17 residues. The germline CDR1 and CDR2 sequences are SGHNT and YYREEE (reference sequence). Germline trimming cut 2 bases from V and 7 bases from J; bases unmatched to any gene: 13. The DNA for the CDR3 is TGTGCCAGCAGCTTTCTTCCCCCACAGGGGGGCGTTGAAAAACTGTTTTTT. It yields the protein CASSFLPPQGGVEKLFF.

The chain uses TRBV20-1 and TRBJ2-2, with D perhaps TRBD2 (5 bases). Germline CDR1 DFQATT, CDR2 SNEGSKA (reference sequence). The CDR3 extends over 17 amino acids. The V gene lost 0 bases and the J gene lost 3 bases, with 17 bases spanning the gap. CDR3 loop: CSARDRKRTHYTGELFF. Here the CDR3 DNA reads TGCAGTGCTAGAGACCGAAAAAGGACTCACTACACCGGGGAGCTGTTTTTT.

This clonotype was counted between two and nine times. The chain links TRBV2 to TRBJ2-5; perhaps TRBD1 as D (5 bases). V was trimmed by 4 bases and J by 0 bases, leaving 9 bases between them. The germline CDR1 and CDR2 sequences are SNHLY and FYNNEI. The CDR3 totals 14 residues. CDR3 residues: CASSGGSYQETQYF. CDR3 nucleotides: TGTGCCAGCAGTGGGGGCAGCTACCAAGAGACCCAGTACTTC.

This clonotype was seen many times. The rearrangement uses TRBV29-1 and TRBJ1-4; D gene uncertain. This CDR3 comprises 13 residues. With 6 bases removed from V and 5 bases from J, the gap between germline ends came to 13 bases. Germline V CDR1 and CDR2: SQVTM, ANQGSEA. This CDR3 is CSVEDGRNEKLFF. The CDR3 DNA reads TGCAGCGTCGAGGACGGAAGAAATGAAAAACTGTTTTTT.

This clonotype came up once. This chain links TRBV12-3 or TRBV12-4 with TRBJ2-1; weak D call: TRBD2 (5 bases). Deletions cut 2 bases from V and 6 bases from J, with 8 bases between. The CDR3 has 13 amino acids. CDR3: CASSLLAPNEQFF. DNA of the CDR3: TGTGCCAGCAGTTTACTAGCCCCCAATGAGCAGTTCTTC.

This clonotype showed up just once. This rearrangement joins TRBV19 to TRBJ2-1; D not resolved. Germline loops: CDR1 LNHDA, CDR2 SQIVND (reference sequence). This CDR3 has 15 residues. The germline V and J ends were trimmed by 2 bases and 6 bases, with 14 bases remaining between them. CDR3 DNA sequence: TGTGCCAGTAGTATAACGCCAGTTCCCTGCAATGAGCAGTTCTTC. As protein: CASSITPVPCNEQFF.

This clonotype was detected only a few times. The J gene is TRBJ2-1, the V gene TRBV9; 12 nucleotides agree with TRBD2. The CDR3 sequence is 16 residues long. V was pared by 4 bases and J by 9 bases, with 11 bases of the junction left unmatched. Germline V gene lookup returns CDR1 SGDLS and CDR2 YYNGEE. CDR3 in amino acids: CASSQNPSGRALEQFF. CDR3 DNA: TGTGCCAGCAGCCAGAACCCTAGCGGGAGGGCCCTTGAGCAGTTCTTC.

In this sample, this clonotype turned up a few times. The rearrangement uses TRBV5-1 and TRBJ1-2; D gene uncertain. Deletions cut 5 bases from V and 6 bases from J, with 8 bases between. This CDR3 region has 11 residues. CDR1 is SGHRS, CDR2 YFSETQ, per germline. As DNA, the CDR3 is TGCGCCAGCAGGGGAGCGGATGGCTACACCTTC. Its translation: CASRGADGYTF.

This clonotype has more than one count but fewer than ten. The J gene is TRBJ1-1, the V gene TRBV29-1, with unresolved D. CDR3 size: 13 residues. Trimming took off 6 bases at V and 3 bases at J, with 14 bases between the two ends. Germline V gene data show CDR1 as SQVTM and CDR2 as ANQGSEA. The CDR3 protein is CSVRPDVYTEAFF. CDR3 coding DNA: TGCAGCGTCAGACCCGACGTGTACACTGAAGCTTTCTTT.

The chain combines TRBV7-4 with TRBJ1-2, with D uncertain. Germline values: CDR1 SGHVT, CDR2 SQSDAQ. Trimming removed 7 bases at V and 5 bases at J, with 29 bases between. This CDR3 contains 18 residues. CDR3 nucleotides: TGTGCCAGCACCCCGAACCCGGACGCCTTAGATTTGCTATATGGCTACACCTTC. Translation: CASTPNPDALDLLYGYTF.

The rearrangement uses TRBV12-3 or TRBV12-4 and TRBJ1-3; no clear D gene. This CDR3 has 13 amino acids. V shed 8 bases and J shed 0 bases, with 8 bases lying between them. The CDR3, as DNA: TGTGCCAGCCTACTGATCTCTGGAAACACCATATATTTT. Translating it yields CASLLISGNTIYF.

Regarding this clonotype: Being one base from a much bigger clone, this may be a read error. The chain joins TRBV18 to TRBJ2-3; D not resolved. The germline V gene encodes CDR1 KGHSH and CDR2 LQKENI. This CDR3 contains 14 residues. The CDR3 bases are TGTGCCAGCTCACCTAGTAAGAGTCCCGATATGCAGTATTTT. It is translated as CASSPSKSPDMQYF.

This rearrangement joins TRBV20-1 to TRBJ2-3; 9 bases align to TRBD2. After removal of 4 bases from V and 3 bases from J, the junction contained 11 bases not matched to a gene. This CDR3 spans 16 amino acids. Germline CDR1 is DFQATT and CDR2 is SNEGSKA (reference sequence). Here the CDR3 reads CSATQASGTNTDTQYF. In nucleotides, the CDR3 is TGCAGTGCTACACAGGCTAGCGGGACGAATACAGATACGCAGTATTTT.

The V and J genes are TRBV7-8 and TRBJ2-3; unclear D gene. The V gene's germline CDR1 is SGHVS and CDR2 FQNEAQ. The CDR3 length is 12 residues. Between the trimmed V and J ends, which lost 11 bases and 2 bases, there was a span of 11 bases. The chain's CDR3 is CASSRYTDTQYF. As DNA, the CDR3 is TGTGCCTCTTCGAGGTACACAGATACGCAGTATTTT.

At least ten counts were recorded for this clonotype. CDR3 in amino acids: CASSFRTGGTGNTIYF. For the CDR3, the DNA is TGTGCCAGCAGCTTCAGGACAGGGGGGACTGGAAACACCATATATTTT. The genes are TRBV11-2 and TRBJ1-3, with 10 bases lining up with TRBD1. The CDR3 loop spans 16 amino acids. Per germline, CDR1 SGHAT and CDR2 FQNNGV. V dropped 3 bases and J dropped 2; count of bases not matched to a gene: 4. The full variable domain, rest sourced from reference TRBV11-2 and TRBJ1-3, is EAGVAQSPRYKIIEKRQSVAFWCNPISGHATLYWYQQILGQGPKLLIQFQNNGVVDDSQLPKDRFSAERLKGVDSTLKIQPAKLEDSAVYLCASSFRTGGTGNTIYFGEGSWLTVV.

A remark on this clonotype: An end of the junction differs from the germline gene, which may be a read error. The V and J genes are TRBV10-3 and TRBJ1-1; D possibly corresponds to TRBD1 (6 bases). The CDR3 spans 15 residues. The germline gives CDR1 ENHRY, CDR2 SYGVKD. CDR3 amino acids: CAISSTGAVGAEALF. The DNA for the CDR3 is TGTGCCATCAGTTCGACGGGGGCCGTGGGGGCTGAAGCTTTATTT.

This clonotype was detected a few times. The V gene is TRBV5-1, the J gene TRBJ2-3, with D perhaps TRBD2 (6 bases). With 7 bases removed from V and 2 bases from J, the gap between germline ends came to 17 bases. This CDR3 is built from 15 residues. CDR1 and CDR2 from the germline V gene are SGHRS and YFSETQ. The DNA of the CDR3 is TGCGCCAGCGACCGGGGACTTGACCACACAGATACGCAGTATTTT. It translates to CASDRGLDHTDTQYF.

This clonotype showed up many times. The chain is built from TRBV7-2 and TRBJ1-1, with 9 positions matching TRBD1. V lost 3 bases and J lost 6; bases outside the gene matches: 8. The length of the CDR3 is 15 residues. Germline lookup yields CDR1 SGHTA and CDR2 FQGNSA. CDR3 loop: CASSFGTGLSSEAFF. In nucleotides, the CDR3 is TGTGCCAGCAGCTTCGGGACAGGGTTGAGTTCTGAAGCTTTCTTT.

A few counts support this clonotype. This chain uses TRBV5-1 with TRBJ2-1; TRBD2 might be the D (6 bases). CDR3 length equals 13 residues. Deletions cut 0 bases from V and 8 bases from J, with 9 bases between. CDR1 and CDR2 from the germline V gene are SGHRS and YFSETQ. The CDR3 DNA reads TGCGCCAGCAGCTTGGGACTAGTCGATGAGCAGTTCTTC. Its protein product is CASSLGLVDEQFF. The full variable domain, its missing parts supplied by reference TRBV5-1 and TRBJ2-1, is KAGVTQTPRYLIKTRGQQVTLSCSPISGHRSVSWYQQTPGQGLQFLFEYFSETQRNKGNFPGRFSGRQFSNSRSEMNVSTLELGDSALYLCASSLGLVDEQFFGPGTRLTVL.